These T cell receptor beta chains were read from a single sample in a study of T cell changes during pregnancy in multiple sclerosis. Some clones are missing from TCRdb's copy, which holds only in-frame ones; the method was immunoSEQ multiplex PCR. Here the sample spans around 80,000 clones, about 91% being singletons. Material: peripheral blood, obtained before pregnancy. These receptors came from a female donor with multiple sclerosis, enrolled in a pregnancy study. CDR3s leave out the opening cysteine and the closing phenylalanine or tryptophan. The order of the fields is CDR3 length, clone size, V gene, J gene, CDR3 protein. Part of the rows lack a size; the others show once, few, many or a class for expanded clones.

cdr3_length: 14; clone_size: .; v_call: TRBV27; j_call: TRBJ2-7; cdr3_aa: ASSTRQPNPSYEQY
cdr3_length: 13; clone_size: .; v_call: TRBV4-1; j_call: TRBJ2-7; cdr3_aa: ASSQEDFPTYEQY
cdr3_length: 11; clone_size: .; v_call: TRBV5-4; j_call: TRBJ1-2; cdr3_aa: AVGRDRTYGYT
cdr3_length: 11; clone_size: once; v_call: TRBV19; j_call: TRBJ1-2; cdr3_aa: ASSMVEFYGYT
cdr3_length: 14; clone_size: .; v_call: TRBV9; j_call: TRBJ2-3; cdr3_aa: ASSVVGTGSSRTQY
cdr3_length: 15; clone_size: .; v_call: TRBV7-9; j_call: TRBJ2-4; cdr3_aa: ASSSFGQGLAKNIQY
cdr3_length: 15; clone_size: few; v_call: TRBV7-9; j_call: TRBJ1-2; cdr3_aa: ASRLGQGAPRQNGYT
cdr3_length: 12; clone_size: .; v_call: TRBV5-4; j_call: TRBJ2-2; cdr3_aa: ASRTDSVGGELF
cdr3_length: 13; clone_size: .; v_call: TRBV6-5; j_call: TRBJ2-7; cdr3_aa: ASSYYTGSLYEQY
cdr3_length: 13; clone_size: .; v_call: TRBV4-2; j_call: TRBJ1-1; cdr3_aa: ASSQAGGVGTEAF
cdr3_length: 13; clone_size: once; v_call: TRBV21-1; j_call: TRBJ2-4; cdr3_aa: ASRQPTGVVNIQY